The clone carrying this T cell receptor (beta chain) has more than one count but fewer than ten. Its antigen is not identified. The data derive from a study of post-analysis software for immune sequencing data. At the level of the study: Progressive-relapsing, secondary progressive and relapsing-remitting multiple sclerosis were among the disease courses included. Study outcomes and limitations: Patients showed TRBV5-6, TRBV5-1 and TRBV20-1 among five TRBV segments more frequent than in controls. Multiple sclerosis patients had significantly lower normalized Chao1 diversity than controls.

The CDR3 runs 15 residues. V lost 1 base to trimming and J lost 9 bases, with 14 bases between them. The germline gives CDR1 SGHRS, CDR2 YFSETQ. The TCR beta cDNA libraries carried unique molecular identifiers. T cells, 1 to 10 million of them, yielded about half a million cDNA molecules. TCRdb reanalysed the PCR reads using MiXCR and keeps one entry per CDR3 protein. The data show roughly 600,000 distinct CDR3 sequences, about 40% seen once. The chain combines TRBV5-1 with TRBJ1-6; D not certain. Material: blood. The origin of this receptor is a girl between 5 and 17 years old with multiple sclerosis. The CDR3 protein is CASSLKSLDASPLHF. The CDR3 nucleotides read TGCGCCAGCAGCTTGAAGTCCCTGGATGCTTCACCCCTCCACTTT.